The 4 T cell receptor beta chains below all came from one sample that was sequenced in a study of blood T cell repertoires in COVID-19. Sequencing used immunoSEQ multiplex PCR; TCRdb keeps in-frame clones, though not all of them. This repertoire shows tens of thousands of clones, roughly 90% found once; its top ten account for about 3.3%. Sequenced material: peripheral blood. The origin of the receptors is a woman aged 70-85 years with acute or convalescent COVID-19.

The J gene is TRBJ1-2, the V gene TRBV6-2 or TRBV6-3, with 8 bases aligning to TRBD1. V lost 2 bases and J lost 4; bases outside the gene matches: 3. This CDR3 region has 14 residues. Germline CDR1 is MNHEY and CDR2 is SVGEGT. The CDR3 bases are TGTGCCAGCAGTTACAGGACAGGGCCCTATGGCTACACCTTC. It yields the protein CASSYRTGPYGYTF.

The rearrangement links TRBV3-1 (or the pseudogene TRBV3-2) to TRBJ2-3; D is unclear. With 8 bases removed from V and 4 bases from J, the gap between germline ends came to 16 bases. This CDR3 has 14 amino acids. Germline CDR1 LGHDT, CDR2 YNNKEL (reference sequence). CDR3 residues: CASRWRNEADTQYF. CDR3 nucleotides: TGTGCCAGCCGGTGGCGAAACGAGGCAGATACGCAGTATTTT.

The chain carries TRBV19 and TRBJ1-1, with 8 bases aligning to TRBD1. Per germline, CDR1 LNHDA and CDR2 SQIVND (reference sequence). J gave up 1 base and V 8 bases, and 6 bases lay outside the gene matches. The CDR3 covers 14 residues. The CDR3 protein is CASFRGRGNTEAFF. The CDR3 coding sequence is TGTGCCAGTTTCAGGGGGCGTGGGAACACTGAAGCTTTCTTT.

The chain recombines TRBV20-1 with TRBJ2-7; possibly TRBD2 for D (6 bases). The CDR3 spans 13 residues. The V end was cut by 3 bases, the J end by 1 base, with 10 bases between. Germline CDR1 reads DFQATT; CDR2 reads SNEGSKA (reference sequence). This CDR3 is CSASRGTSYEQYV. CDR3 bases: TGCAGTGCTAGTCGGGGGACGTCCTACGAGCAGTACGTC.